The next 5 T cell receptor beta chains were all read from a single sample in a study of blood T cells in healthy people across ages. A J-beta primer mix and a sample-barcoded 5' primer were used in a second PCR of roughly 7 to 12 cycles. MiXCR, run by TCRdb on the 5' RACE reads, gives a single entry per CDR3 protein. The table includes approximately 670,000 distinct CDR3 sequences, about 43% detected once. The sample comprised blood. The receptors originated from a man of 80 years or more in good health.

The chain employs TRBV29-1 and TRBJ2-3; 10 nucleotides line up with TRBD2. Unmatched junction bases numbered 7, after V lost 2 bases and J lost 5 bases. From germline, CDR1 is SQVTM and CDR2 ANQGSEA. The CDR3 contains 15 residues. The CDR3 loop is CSVELTAGGRDTQYF. DNA for the CDR3: TGCAGCGTTGAACTGACAGCGGGGGGGAGAGATACGCAGTATTTT.

This clonotype was counted ten times or more. The chain carries TRBV6-2 or TRBV6-3 and TRBJ2-5; D remains ambiguous. Germline-derived CDR1 and CDR2 are MNHEY and SVGEGT. Trimming removed 6 bases from V and 2 bases from J, with 10 bases in between. This CDR3 contains 13 residues. Here the CDR3 reads CASSQDGQETQYF. The CDR3 coding sequence is TGTGCCAGCAGCCAAGACGGTCAAGAGACCCAGTACTTC.

CDR3 nucleotides: TGTGCCAGCAGCTTAGCAGCAGGGGCAGGCTCACCCCTCCACTTT. It codes for CASSLAAGAGSPLHF. The chain employs TRBV7-2 and TRBJ1-6; tentative D call: TRBD1 (6 bases). CDR3 length: 15 amino acids. Germline CDR1 reads SGHTA; CDR2 reads FQGNSA. Trimming left V 0 bases short and J 10 bases short, with 13 bases between.

This clonotype was recorded a few times. V and J are TRBV21-1 and TRBJ2-1; TRBD1 is the table's D call and was not checked against the DNA. TRBV21-1 is a recognized pseudogene. The CDR3 covers 16 residues. The CDR3 is CASSQRTGHGYNEQFF. For the CDR3, the DNA is TGTGCCAGCAGCCAGCGGACAGGGCACGGTTACAATGAGCAGTTCTTC.

The genes are TRBV13 and TRBJ2-6, with 9 bases fitting TRBD1. The CDR3 contains 17 residues. The germline V gene encodes CDR1 PRHDT and CDR2 FYEKMQ (reference sequence). The ends lost 5 bases at V and 0 bases at J; junction bases unmatched: 5. The CDR3 DNA reads as TGTGCCAGCAGCCGGGGACAGGGCCCCTCTGGGGCCAACGTCCTGACTTTC. Translated: CASSRGQGPSGANVLTF. Together with reference TRBV13 and TRBJ2-6, the CDR3 gives the full variable domain: AAGVIQSPRHLIKEKRETATLKCYPIPRHDTVYWYQQGPGQDPQFLISFYEKMQSDKGSIPDRFSAQQFSDYHSELNMSSLELGDSALYFCASSRGQGPSGANVLTFGAGSRLTVL.